The entry that follows covers one TCR beta chain sequence. The antigen is undetermined. The source of the sample is a study of CD4 T cells in relation to SARS-CoV-2 and coronaviruses. Germline CDR1 is SGHNT and CDR2 is YYREEE (reference sequence). This CDR3 has 15 amino acids. The ends were cut back, 0 bases at V and 3 bases at J, with 13 bases in the middle. Generated by immunoSEQ multiplex PCR, the TCRdb table keeps only in-frame clones and is missing some. The table has 35,000 to 45,000 clones, about four fifths seen once; the top ten hold 5.5% to 8.5%. Sequencing was done on a sample of naive CD4+ T cells from PBMCs, cultured in vitro. Subset reported: naive CD4+ T cells isolated by negative enrichment. The V gene is TRBV5-4, the J gene TRBJ2-7, with D unclear. This TCR was sampled from an adult with COVID-19. CDR3 in amino acids: CASSLDPRGDYEQYF. CDR3 DNA: TGTGCCAGCAGCTTGGATCCGCGTGGGGACTACGAGCAGTACTTC.